Here is one T cell receptor beta chain with its context. This sample stems from a study of control samples from healthy donors and cancer patients. V gave up 5 bases and J gave up 1 base, with 14 bases separating them. Germline values: CDR1 MRHNA, CDR2 SNTAGT. The CDR3 is 15 amino acids. Profiled with immunoSEQ multiplex PCR; TCRdb holds only in-frame clones, not every one. The sample shows 100,000 to 150,000 clones, approximately 90% of them seen only once. V usage is TRBV6-4 and J usage is TRBJ1-1; tentative D call: TRBD1 (5 bases). This clonotype was sampled from a man aged 25 to 45 in good health. Material: blood. CDR3 nucleotides: TGTGCCAGCAGTTCCCGGGTGGGGACGAACACTGAAGCTTTCTTT. It yields the protein CASSSRVGTNTEAFF.